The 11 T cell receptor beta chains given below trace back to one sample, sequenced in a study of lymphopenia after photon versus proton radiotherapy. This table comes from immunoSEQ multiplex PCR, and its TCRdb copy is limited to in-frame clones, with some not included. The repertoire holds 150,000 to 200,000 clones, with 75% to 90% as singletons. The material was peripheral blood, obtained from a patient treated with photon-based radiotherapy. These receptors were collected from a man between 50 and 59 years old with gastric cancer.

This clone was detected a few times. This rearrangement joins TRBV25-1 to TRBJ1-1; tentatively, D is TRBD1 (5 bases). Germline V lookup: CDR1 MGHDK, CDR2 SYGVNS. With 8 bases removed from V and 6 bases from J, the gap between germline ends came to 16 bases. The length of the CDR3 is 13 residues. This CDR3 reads CASLSRRGAEAFF. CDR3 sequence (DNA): TGTGCCAGCCTTAGTAGGCGGGGGGCTGAAGCTTTCTTT.

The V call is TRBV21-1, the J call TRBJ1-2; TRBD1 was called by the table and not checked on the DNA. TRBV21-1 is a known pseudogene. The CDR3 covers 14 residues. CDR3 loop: CASSQADRGYGYTF. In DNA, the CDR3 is TGTGCCAGCAGCCAGGCGGACAGGGGCTATGGCTACACCTTC.

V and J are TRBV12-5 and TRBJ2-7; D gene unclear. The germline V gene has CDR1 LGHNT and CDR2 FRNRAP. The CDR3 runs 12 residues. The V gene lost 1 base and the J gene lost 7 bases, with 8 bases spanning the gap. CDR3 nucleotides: TGTGCTAGTGGTTTGGGGCATTTAGAGCAGTACTTC. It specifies CASGLGHLEQYF.

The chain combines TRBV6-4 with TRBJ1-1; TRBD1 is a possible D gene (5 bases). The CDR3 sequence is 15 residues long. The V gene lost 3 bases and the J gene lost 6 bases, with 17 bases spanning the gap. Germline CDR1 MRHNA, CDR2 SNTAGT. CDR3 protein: CASSERGGGAAEAFF. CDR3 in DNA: TGTGCCAGCAGTGAGCGGGGAGGCGGGGCGGCTGAAGCTTTCTTT.

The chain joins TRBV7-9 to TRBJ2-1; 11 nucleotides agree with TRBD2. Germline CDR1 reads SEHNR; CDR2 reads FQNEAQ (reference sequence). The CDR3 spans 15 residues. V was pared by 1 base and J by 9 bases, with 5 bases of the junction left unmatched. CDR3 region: CASSLVILAGAEQFF. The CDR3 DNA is TGTGCCAGCAGCTTAGTAATACTAGCGGGAGCTGAGCAGTTCTTC.

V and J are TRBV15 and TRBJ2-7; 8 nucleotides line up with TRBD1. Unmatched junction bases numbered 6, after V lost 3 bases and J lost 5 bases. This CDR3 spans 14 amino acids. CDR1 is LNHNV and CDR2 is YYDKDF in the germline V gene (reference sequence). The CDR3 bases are TGTGCCACCAGCAGGGAGACAGGGGATGACGAGCAGTACTTC. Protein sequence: CATSRETGDDEQYF.

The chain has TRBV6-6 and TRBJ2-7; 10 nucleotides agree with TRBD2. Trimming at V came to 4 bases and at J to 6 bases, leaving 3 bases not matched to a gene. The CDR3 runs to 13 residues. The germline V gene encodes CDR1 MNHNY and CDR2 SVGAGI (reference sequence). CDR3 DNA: TGTGCCAGCAGTTCTAGCGGGAGAGGCGAGCAGTACTTC. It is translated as CASSSSGRGEQYF.

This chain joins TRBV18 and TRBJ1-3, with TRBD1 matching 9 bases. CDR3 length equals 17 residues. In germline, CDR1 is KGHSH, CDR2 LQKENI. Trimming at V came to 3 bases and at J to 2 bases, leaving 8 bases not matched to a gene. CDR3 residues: CASSPGTQGATGNTIYF. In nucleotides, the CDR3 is TGTGCCAGCTCACCGGGGACACAGGGGGCGACTGGAAACACCATATATTTT.

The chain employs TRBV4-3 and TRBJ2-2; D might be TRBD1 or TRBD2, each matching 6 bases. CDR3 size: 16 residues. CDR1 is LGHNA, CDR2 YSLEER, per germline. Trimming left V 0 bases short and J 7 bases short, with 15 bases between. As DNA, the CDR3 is TGCGCCAGCAGCCAAGAAGGAGGGGGGCGCGACGGGGAGCTGTTTTTT. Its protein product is CASSQEGGGRDGELFF.

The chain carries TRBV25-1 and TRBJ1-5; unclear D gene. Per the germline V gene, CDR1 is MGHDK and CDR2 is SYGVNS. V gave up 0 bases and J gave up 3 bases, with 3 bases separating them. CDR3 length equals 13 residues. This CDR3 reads CASSEYFNQPQHF. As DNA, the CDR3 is TGTGCCAGCAGTGAATATTTCAATCAGCCCCAGCATTTT. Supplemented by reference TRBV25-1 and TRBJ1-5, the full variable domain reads EADIYQTPRYLVIGTGKKITLECSQTMGHDKMYWYQQDPGMELHLIHYSYGVNSTEKGDLSSESTVSRIRTEHFPLTLESARPSHTSQYLCASSEYFNQPQHFGDGTRLSIL.

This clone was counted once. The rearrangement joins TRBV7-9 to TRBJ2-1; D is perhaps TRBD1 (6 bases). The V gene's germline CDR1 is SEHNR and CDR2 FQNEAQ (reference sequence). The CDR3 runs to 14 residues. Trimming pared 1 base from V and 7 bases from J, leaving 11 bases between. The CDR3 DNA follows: TGTGCCAGCAGCTTAGGGGGGCTAGGAAATGAGCAGTTCTTC. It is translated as CASSLGGLGNEQFF.